This TCR beta chain derives from a study of CD8+ T cells in alopecia areata (dated by TCRdb to 2016 to 2019). General notes on the study: To study T cell clonal expansion in alopecia areata, the researchers applied high-throughput TCRbeta sequencing to both the C3H/HeJ mouse model and human patients. RNA was extracted with the PAXgene miRNA kit for fixed scalp, the miRNeasy kit for PBMCs, and the RNeasy kit for mouse skin. Amplification of TCRbeta CDR3 regions was done by immunoSEQ multiplex PCR using 35 Vbeta forward primers and 13 Jbeta reverse primers. Scalp clonality was compared across normal scalp (n=4), patchy alopecia areata scalp (n=8), and alopecia totalis/universalis scalp (n=8). On the human side, TCRbeta sequencing was run on scalp tissue and on sorted CD4+ and CD8+ peripheral blood T cells from healthy controls and from alopecia areata patients with either patchy or totalis/universalis disease. Broad study findings and their caveats: Unlike mouse skin, which is dominated by gammadelta T cells, normal human skin has resident alphabeta T cells that are also sequenced, and this complicates analysis of the scalp TCR repertoire. Lesional scalp, especially in alopecia totalis/universalis, showed higher clonality and more expanded CD8+ clones than normal scalp, suggesting antigenic drive. Shared TCR sequences between patients were less evident than in mice, which may be partly attributable to HLA diversity in the patient population.

As concerns this clone: There is no known antigen for this receptor. Per-base qualities were not stored, and no clone one base away is much larger.

The CDR3 runs 15 amino acids, cysteine and phenylalanine included. This entry keeps only the CDR3 DNA: 45 bases, framed from base 1. From a lookup of the germline V gene, CDR1 and CDR2 are MNHEY and SVGAGI. V loses 3 bases, J loses 0 bases, and the germline ends lie 11 bases apart. After PBMCs were isolated by density centrifugation and stained for CD3, CD4 and CD8, a FACSAria was used to sort CD4+ and CD8+ T cells. Unaffected controls provided scalp biopsies and blood samples. The library was generated by the immunoSEQ multiplex PCR assay. For TCR sequencing, RNA was extracted from every sample and reverse transcribed into cDNA to serve as template. SuperScript III was used to make first-strand cDNA, primed with a 2:1 mix of oligo-dT and random hexamers. A synthetic immune receptor repertoire was used to measure amplification bias, and any remaining bias was corrected computationally. As for how the authors treated the data: Raw reads were preprocessed to remove errors, and CDR3 was defined by IMGT conventions from the conserved cysteine to phenylalanine. To get clonality, Shannon entropy was normalized by log2 of the number of productive unique TCRs and the result was subtracted from 1. Whether scalp clones were CD4 or CD8 was inferred by matching scalp TCRbeta sequences against CD4 and CD8 repertoires sorted from blood. Held by TCRdb, this immuneACCESS table contains in-frame sequences only and omits some clones. Under half of the omission traces to an unresolved V gene where checked; the cause of the rest is unknown. The V and J calls and clone size are taken from that table; D and trimming were inferred from the DNA. The sample includes 150,000 to 200,000 clones, with 55% observed a single time. The leading ten clones occupy under 5.5% of the sample.

The chain employs TRBV6-5 and TRBJ1-1, with the D gene call left open. The receptor was isolated from a human donor in good health. Sequenced input: CD4+ T cells sorted from blood. In nucleotide form, the sequence is TGTGCCAGCAGTTATCGGAGGGAGATGAACACTGAAGCTTTCTTT. The encoded protein is CASSYRREMNTEAFF.